This T cell receptor beta chain was profiled in a study of blood T cell repertoires in COVID-19 (dated by TCRdb to 2018 to 2021). In the study overall: Samples covering the acute and convalescent phases of COVID-19 were provided by collaborators in the United States, Italy and Spain. The material from the prospective study consisted of cDNA or gDNA derived from T cells, B-cell-depleted T cells, or PBMCs. The dataset comprised deeply sampled blood TCRbeta repertoires from subjects exposed to, actively infected with, or recovered from COVID-19. The repertoires were released in a freely available public database meant as a resource for research on the immune response to SARS-CoV-2. The samples were drawn from the first 160 participants of the ongoing ImmuneRACE study and from 1,200 or so subjects provided by 6 global collaborators. A de-identified subject ID, COVID-19 status, age in years and sex were almost always included in the sample metadata. Where available, HLA class I and class II types were taken from metadata supplied by the sample provider and were not determined by assay-based typing.

The paper's findings and limits, for the study overall: Clinical and demographic metadata were provided uncurated, with the amount varying by source and participant.

As concerns this clone: No cognate antigen has been identified for it. Per-base qualities were not stored, and no clone one base away is much larger.

TCRbeta CDR3 regions were amplified from genomic DNA by means of the immunoSEQ Assay, a bias-controlled multiplex PCR. The authors processed their data as follows. Within the assay, amplification of reference gene primers was used to estimate how many nucleated cells each sample contained. To quantify the absolute abundance of each unique TCRbeta CDR3 rearrangement, sequence reads were collapsed and filtered. For each sample, productive Simpson clonality was calculated by taking the square root of Simpson's diversity index across productive rearrangements. The clones in this table, taken by TCRdb from immuneACCESS, are in-frame only. Not every clone is retained; where verified, under half of the shortfall comes from an unresolved V gene, and the cause of the rest is unknown. D and trimming were read from the DNA, whereas the V and J calls and clone size are those reported in that table. This sample gives roughly 150,000 clones in total; approximately 84% of them show up just once. The top ten hold approximately 5.1% of the sample.

Enrolling through a virtual design, the prospective study's participants ranged in age from roughly 18 to 90 years and lived across 20 to 25 United States geographic areas. In the prospective study, cohorts were assigned on the basis of participant-reported clinical history obtained from a screening survey and a study questionnaire. In the prospective study, whole blood, serum and a nasopharyngeal or oropharyngeal swab were collected from each participant by mobile phlebotomists. Prospective study participants could optionally give additional blood draws and questionnaires over an approximately two-month period. Before DNA extraction, blood samples from the prospective study were shipped at room temperature or frozen. CDR1 and CDR2 (MGHDK, SYGVNS) derive from the germline V gene. V is pared back by 4 bases and J by 11 bases, with 14 bases lying between the germline termini. The cysteine opens and the phenylalanine closes a CDR3 of 12 amino acids. The read is trimmed to its CDR3 DNA, 36 bases read in frame from base 1.

The chain links TRBV25-1 with TRBJ1-1; the D segment cannot be called with confidence. The specimen sequenced was PBMCs or T cells enriched from blood (not recorded which). The clonotype comes from a woman aged 40 to 55 with acute COVID-19. The CDR3: CASSVDPFGAFF. The nucleotides read TGTGCCAGCAGTGTAGATCCTTTCGGGGCTTTCTTT.